The entry below gives a single TCR beta chain sequence along with its context. Measured with immunoSEQ multiplex PCR; TCRdb has only the in-frame clones, and not every one. The table has around 90,000 clones, about nine tenths seen once; the top ten hold under 25%. Trimming pared 7 bases from V and 4 bases from J, leaving 20 bases between. The CDR3 length is 15 residues. Germline V gives CDR1 MNHEY, CDR2 SVGAGI. The sample is drawn from a study of control samples from healthy donors and cancer patients. Sequenced input: blood. The sequence was obtained from a man aged 25 to 45 in good health. The rearrangement links TRBV6-5 to TRBJ2-7; TRBD1 is a possible D gene (6 bases). The CDR3 sequence is CASKPGQSSTYEQYV. The CDR3 DNA reads as TGTGCCAGCAAGCCAGGACAGTCGTCCACTTACGAGCAGTACGTC.